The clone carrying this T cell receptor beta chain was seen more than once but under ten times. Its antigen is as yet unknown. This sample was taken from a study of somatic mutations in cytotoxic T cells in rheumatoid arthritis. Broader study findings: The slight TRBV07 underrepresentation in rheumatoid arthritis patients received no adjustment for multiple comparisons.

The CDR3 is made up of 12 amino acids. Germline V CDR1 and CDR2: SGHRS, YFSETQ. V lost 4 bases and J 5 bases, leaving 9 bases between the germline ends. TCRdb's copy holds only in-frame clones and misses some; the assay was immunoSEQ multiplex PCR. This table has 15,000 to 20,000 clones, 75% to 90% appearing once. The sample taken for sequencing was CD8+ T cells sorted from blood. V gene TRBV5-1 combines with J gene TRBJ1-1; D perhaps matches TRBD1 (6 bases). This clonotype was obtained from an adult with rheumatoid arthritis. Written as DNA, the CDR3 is TGCGCCAGCAGCCCACAGGGAACTGAAGCTTTCTTT. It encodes CASSPQGTEAFF.